The clone carrying this T cell receptor (beta chain) was recorded once. Its antigen remains unidentified. Clones were sequenced by immunoSEQ multiplex PCR, and TCRdb holds only the in-frame ones, with some missing. Among 150,000 to 180,000 clones listed, over 80% were seen once. The sample comes from a study of T cell responses to AZD1222 COVID-19 vaccine. Germline V gene data show CDR1 as MDHEN and CDR2 as SYDVKM. Trimming left V 3 bases short and J 4 bases short, with 8 bases between. The CDR3 is made up of 13 amino acids. Second-dose schedules of about 4 or about 12 weeks were combined. Study conclusions and caveats: There were mostly white British donors and more females than males, and clonal diversity was possibly underestimated. Spike-spanning, vaccine-associated CD4 TCRs were dominant at 160-218 and 743-854. After two AZD1222 doses, spike-specific TCR breadth and depth rose versus day 0.

The chain couples TRBV28 to TRBJ2-3; D gene uncertain. The TCR sequence derives from an adult who received the AZD1222 COVID-19 vaccine. The specimen was peripheral blood, collected 28 days after the second AZD1222 dose. The CDR3 DNA is TGTGCCAGCAGTTTCGTCTCGCCAGATACGCAGTATTTT. This translates into CASSFVSPDTQYF. The variable domain in full, with the rest retrieved from reference TRBV28 and TRBJ2-3, is DVKVTQSSRYLVKRTGEKVFLECVQDMDHENMFWYRQDPGLGLRLIYFSYDVKMKEKGDIPEGYSVSREKKERFSLILESASTNQTSMYLCASSFVSPDTQYFGPGTRLTVL.